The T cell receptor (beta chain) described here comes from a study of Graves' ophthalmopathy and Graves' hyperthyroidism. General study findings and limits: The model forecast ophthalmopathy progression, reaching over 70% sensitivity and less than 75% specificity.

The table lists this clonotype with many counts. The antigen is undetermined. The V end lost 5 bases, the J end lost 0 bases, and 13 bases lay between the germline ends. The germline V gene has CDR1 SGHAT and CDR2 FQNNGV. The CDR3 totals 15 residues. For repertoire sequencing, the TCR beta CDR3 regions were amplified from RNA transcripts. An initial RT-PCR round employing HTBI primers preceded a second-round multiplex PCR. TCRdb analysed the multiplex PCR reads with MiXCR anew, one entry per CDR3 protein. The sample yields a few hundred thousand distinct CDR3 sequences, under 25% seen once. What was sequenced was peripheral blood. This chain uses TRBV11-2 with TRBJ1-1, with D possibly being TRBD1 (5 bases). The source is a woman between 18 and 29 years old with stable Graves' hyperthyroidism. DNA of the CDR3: TGTGCCAGCAGCACCCATGGGACCGTGAACACTGAAGCTTTCTTT. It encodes CASSTHGTVNTEAFF.